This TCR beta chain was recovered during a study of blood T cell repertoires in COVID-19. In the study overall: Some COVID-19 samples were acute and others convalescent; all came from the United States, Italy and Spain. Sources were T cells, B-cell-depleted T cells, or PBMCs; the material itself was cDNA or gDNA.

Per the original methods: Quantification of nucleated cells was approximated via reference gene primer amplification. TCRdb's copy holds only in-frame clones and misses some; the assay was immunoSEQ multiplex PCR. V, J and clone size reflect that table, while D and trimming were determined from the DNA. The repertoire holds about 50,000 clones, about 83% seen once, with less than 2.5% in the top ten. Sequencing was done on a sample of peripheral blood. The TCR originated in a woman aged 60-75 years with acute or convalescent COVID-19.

The CDR3 coding sequence is TGTGCCAGCAGCTCACAGGGGGCACCCCTTGGCGCTGAAGCTTTCTTT. It codes for CASSSQGAPLGAEAFF. This chain connects TRBV5-4 to TRBJ1-1; 9 bases align to TRBD1. This CDR3 contains 16 residues. With 3 bases clipped from V and 6 bases from J, the junction kept 12 bases outside the gene matches. CDR1 and CDR2 from the germline V gene are SGHNT and YYREEE (reference sequence).